This T cell receptor beta chain was obtained from a study of blood T cell repertoires in COVID-19. Study summary: Samples representing acute and convalescent COVID-19 were sourced from the United States, Italy and Spain.

Measured with immunoSEQ multiplex PCR; TCRdb has only the in-frame clones, and not every one. The profile covers roughly 240,000 clones, with around four fifths appearing a single time and 3.5% to 5.5% taken by the ten largest. J was trimmed by 4 bases and V by 3 bases; bases with no gene match: 1. Germline V gene data show CDR1 as SGHRS and CDR2 as YFSETQ. The CDR3 runs to 13 residues. V and J are TRBV5-1 and TRBJ2-4; TRBD1 matches 7 bases. This sequence originates from a man between 60 and 75 years old who had recovered from COVID-19. Material for sequencing was peripheral blood. This chain's CDR3 is CASSSGQKNIQYF. CDR3 bases: TGCGCCAGCAGCTCGGGACAGAAAAACATTCAGTACTTC.